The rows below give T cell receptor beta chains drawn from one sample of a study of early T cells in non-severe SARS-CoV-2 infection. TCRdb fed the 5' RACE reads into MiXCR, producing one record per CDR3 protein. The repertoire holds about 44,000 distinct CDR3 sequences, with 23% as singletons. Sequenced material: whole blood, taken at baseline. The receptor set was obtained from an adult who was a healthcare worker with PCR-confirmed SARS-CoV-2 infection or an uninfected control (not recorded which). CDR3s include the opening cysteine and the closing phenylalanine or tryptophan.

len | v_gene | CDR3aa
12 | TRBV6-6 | CASSSLQGRDTF
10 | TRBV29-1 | CSVLSDEQYF
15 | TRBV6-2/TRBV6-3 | CASSYSMAETDTQYF
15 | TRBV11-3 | CASSLGVSTFNEQFF
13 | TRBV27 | CASSRQGTDEQYF
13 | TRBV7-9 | CASSLVWEAEAFF
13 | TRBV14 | CASHSGYNSPLHF
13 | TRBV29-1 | CSVETSSSYEQYF
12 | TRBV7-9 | CASSPVDTEAFF
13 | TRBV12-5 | CASGLPPSEKLFF
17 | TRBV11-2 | CASSSPGGLGPTGELFF
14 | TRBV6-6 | CASNGQGATGELFF
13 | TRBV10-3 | CAIRLDGNNEQFF
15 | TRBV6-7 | CASSYSGTGPYEQYF
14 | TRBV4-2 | CASSQVGRNTEAFF
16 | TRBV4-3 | CASSQAGTGLTDTQYF
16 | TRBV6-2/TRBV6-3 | CASSYSPGLSQETQYF
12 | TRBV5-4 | CAIIGTYNEQFF
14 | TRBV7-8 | CASTGPESDTEAFF
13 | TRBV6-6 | CATAGGGGEKLFF
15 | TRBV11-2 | CASSLETSGEETQYF
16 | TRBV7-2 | CASSWFDGGADNEQFF
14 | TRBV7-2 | CASSQGQPSETQYF
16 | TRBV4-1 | CASSQEPAGGRDTQYF
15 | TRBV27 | CASRYPGQGEYGYTF
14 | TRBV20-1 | CSARDAQGNNEQFF
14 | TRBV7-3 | CASSMTGGNTEAFF
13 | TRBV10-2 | CASTRDRAETQYF
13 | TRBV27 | CASSLSVGETQYF
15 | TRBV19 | CASSVWDRGWSPLHF
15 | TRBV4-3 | CASSQLAGSNQPQHF
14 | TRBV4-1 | CASSQQQGWETQYF
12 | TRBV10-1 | CASSPGYNEQFF
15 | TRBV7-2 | CASSSRTGSTDTQYF
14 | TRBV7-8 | CASSLGLYSYEQYF
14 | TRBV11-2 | CASSRAGGPYEQYF
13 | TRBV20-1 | CSASSGSTGELFF
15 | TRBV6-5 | CASSPSGTGIDTQYF
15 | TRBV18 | CASSRGQGDNTEAFF
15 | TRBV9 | CASSVDGWGYYEQFF
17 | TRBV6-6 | CASRPGRHGANNQPQHF
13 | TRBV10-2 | CASTGRSRGQARF
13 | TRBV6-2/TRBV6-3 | CASSYTGLHEQYF
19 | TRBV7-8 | CASSLVSTGSLSGANVLTF
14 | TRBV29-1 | CSVPQEGRSYEQYF
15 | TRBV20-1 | CSASRESPDGHTIYF
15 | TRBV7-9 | CASSLSGTGGQPQHF
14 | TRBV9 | CASSSRVGDYGYTF
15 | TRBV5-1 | CASSGLTDMNTEAFF
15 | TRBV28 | CASTPGLPGSYEQYF
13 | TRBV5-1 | CASSLAARAEAFF
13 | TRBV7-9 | CASSPRGPDTQYF
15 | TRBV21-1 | CASSCFGQRRNEQFF
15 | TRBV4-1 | CASSQGQGENSPLHF
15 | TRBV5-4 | CASSLGGDNNSPLHF
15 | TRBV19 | CASRRDTTHHQPQHF
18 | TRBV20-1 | CSARDGSQNSAGANVLTF
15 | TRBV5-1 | CASSLAPQRGEKLFF
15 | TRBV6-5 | CASSDRALYNSPLHF
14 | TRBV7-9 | CASSLLAGGSEQYF